This is a list of T cell receptor beta chains from one sample in a study of blood T cell repertoires in COVID-19. Here immunoSEQ multiplex PCR was the method, and the copy in TCRdb shows in-frame clones only, minus some. This sample yields some 110,000 clones, of which approximately 80% are seen a single time; about 2.3% belongs to the top ten. Sequenced input: peripheral blood. The receptors here all came from a man aged 45 to 65 with acute or convalescent COVID-19. Both conserved end residues are part of each CDR3. D genes are given only for firm matches. Size is stated for part of the rows, as once, few or many counts, or as a class when the clone is expanded.

abundance | d_gene | j_gene | v_gene | CDR3aa | CDR3nt
NA | TRBD1 | TRBJ1-5 | TRBV6-5 | CASSLTGHNQPQHF | TGTGCCAGCAGTTTGACAGGGCACAATCAGCCCCAGCATTTT
NA | NA | TRBJ2-7 | TRBV7-9 | CASSLGVTYEQYF | TGTGCCAGCAGCTTAGGCGTGACCTACGAGCAGTACTTC
NA | NA | TRBJ2-7 | TRBV6-1 | CASSESFWRDYSYEQYF | TGTGCCAGCAGTGAAAGTTTCTGGCGGGATTATTCCTACGAGCAGTACTTC
NA | NA | TRBJ2-2 | TRBV28 | CASSFFFSGELFF | TGTGCCAGCAGTTTCTTCTTTAGCGGGGAGCTGTTTTTT
NA | NA | TRBJ2-7 | TRBV19 | CASSKGEDRAYEQYF | TGTGCCAGTAGTAAGGGCGAGGACAGAGCCTACGAGCAGTACTTC
many | TRBD2 | TRBJ2-5 | TRBV9 | CASSVGMASGEGETQYF | TGTGCCAGCAGCGTAGGGATGGCTAGCGGGGAAGGGGAGACCCAGTACTTC
NA | NA | TRBJ2-7 | TRBV13 | CASSGGANYEQYF | TGTGCCAGCAGCGGCGGGGCCAACTACGAGCAGTACTTC
NA | NA | TRBJ1-5 | TRBV7-9 | CASSATGYGFDSQPQHF | TGTGCCAGCAGCGCTACAGGCTACGGCTTCGATAGTCAGCCCCAGCATTTT
NA | NA | TRBJ1-1 | TRBV7-9 | CASSLAGEISEAFF | TGTGCCAGCAGCTTAGCAGGAGAGATTTCTGAAGCTTTCTTT
NA | TRBD1 | TRBJ2-7 | TRBV19 | CATSHQGQGLDEQYF | TGTGCCACGTCTCACCAGGGACAGGGTCTCGACGAGCAGTACTTC
few | TRBD1 | TRBJ1-2 | TRBV5-1 | CASSSTGGSYGYTF | TGCGCCAGCAGCTCGACAGGGGGCAGCTATGGCTACACCTTC
NA | NA | TRBJ2-7 | TRBV2 | CASSPDSGGVYEQYF | TGTGCCAGCAGCCCCGACAGTGGTGGAGTCTACGAGCAGTACTTC
NA | NA | TRBJ1-2 | TRBV27 | CASSLSQGSGYTF | TGTGCCAGCAGTTTGTCACAGGGAAGTGGCTACACCTTC
NA | NA | TRBJ2-3 | TRBV5-1 | CASTKDSSTDTQYF | TGCGCCAGCACCAAGGACAGTAGCACAGATACGCAGTATTTT
once | TRBD2 | TRBJ2-5 | TRBV7-9 | CASSLARLGLAVETQYF | TGTGCCAGCAGCTTAGCGCGATTGGGACTAGCTGTAGAGACCCAGTACTTC
NA | TRBD1 | TRBJ2-1 | TRBV24-1 | CATSGTGAYNEQFF | TGTGCCACCAGTGGGACAGGGGCCTACAATGAGCAGTTCTTC
NA | TRBD2 | TRBJ2-1 | TRBV5-4 | CASSPRLAGGNEQFF | TGTGCCAGCAGCCCCCGACTAGCGGGGGGGAATGAGCAGTTCTTC